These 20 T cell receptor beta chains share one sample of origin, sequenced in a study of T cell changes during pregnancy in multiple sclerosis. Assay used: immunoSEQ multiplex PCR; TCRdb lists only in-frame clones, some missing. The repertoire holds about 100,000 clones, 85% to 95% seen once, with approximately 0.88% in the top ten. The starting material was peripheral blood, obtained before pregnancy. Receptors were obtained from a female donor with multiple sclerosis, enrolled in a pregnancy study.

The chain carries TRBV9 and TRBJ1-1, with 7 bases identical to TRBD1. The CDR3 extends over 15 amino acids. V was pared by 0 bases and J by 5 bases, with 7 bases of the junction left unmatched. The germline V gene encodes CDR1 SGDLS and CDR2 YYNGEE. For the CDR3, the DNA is TGTGCCAGCAGCGTAGAGGGGGCGCGGTGGACTGAAGCTTTCTTT. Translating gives CASSVEGARWTEAFF.

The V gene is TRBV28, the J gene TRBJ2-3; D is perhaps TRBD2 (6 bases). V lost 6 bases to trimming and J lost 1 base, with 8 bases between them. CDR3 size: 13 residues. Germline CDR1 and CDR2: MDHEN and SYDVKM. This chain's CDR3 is CASRTGGTDTQYF. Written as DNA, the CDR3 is TGTGCCAGCAGGACGGGGGGCACAGATACGCAGTATTTT.

CDR3 bases: TGTGCCTGGAGTCACAGGGTCGGTAGTAATGAAAAACTGTTTTTT. This translates into CAWSHRVGSNEKLFF. The V gene is TRBV30, the J gene TRBJ1-4; possibly TRBD1 for D (6 bases). This CDR3 comprises 15 residues. V was pared by 2 bases and J by 4 bases, with 14 bases between. The germline CDR1 and CDR2 sequences are GTSNPN and SVGIG (reference sequence).

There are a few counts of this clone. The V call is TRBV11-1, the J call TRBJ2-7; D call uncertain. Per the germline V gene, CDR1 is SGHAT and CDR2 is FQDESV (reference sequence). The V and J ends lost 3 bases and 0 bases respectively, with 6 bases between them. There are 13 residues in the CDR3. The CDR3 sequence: CASSFHNSYEQYF. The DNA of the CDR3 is TGTGCCAGCAGCTTCCACAACTCCTACGAGCAGTACTTC.

The CDR3 here is CASSQGQGLGEAFF. CDR3 nucleotides: TGTGCCAGCTCACAGGGACAGGGGCTTGGTGAAGCTTTCTTT. The chain is built from TRBV18 and TRBJ1-1, with 10 bases fitting TRBD1. This CDR3 contains 14 residues. Germline V gene data show CDR1 as KGHSH and CDR2 as LQKENI. V lost 4 bases and J lost 7; bases outside the gene matches: 6.

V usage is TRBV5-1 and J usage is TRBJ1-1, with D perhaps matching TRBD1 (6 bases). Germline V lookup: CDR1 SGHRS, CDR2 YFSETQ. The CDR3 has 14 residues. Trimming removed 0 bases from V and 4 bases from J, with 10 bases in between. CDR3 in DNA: TGCGCCAGCAGCTTGGGGCCAGGGGTCACTGAAGCTTTCTTT. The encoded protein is CASSLGPGVTEAFF.

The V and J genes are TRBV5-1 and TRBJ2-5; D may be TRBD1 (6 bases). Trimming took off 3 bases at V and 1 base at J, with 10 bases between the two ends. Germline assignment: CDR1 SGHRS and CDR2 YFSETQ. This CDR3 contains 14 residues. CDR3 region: CASSWTETQETQYF. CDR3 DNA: TGCGCCAGCAGCTGGACAGAAACCCAAGAGACCCAGTACTTC. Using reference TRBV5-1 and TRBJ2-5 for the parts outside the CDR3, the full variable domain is KAGVTQTPRYLIKTRGQQVTLSCSPISGHRSVSWYQQTPGQGLQFLFEYFSETQRNKGNFPGRFSGRQFSNSRSEMNVSTLELGDSALYLCASSWTETQETQYFGPGTRLLVL.

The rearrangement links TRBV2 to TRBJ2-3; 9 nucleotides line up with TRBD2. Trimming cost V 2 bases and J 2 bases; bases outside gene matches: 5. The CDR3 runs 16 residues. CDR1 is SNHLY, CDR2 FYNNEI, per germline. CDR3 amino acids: CASSEQASGNTDTQYF. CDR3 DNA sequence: TGTGCCAGCAGTGAACAGGCTAGCGGGAACACAGATACGCAGTATTTT.

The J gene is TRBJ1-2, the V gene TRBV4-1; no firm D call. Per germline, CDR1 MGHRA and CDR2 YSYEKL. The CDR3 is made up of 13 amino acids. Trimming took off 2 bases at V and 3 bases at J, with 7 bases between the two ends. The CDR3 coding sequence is TGCGCCAGCAGCCAAATTAGTTACTATGGCTACACCTTC. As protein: CASSQISYYGYTF.

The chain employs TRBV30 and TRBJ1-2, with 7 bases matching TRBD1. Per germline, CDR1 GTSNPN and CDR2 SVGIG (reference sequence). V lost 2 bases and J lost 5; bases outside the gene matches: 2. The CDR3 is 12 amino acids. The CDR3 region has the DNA TGTGCCTGGAGTAGGACAGGTTATGGCTACACCTTC. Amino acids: CAWSRTGYGYTF.

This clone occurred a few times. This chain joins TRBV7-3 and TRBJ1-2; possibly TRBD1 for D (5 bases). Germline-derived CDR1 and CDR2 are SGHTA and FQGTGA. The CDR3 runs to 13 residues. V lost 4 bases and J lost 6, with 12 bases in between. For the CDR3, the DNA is TGTGCCAGCAGCTCCCTCCAGGGCGATGGCTACACCTTC. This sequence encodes CASSSLQGDGYTF.

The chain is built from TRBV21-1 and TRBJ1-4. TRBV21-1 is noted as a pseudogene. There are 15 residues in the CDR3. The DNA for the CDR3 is TGTGCCAGCAGCAAACGACTGGTTTTAAATGAAAAACTGTTTTTT. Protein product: CASSKRLVLNEKLFF.

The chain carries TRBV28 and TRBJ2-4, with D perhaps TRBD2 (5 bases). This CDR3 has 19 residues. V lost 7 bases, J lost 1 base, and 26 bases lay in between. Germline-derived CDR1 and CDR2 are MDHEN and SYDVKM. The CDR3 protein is CASKANRGLSGLAKNIQYF. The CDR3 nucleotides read TGTGCCAGCAAAGCTAATAGAGGTCTCAGCGGCCTCGCCAAAAACATTCAGTACTTC.

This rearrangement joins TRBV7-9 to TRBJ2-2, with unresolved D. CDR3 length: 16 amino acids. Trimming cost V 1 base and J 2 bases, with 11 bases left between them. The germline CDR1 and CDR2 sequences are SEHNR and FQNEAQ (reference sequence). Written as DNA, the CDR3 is TGTGCCAGCAGCTTAGTTGGGCAGGCTAACACCGGGGAGCTGTTTTTT. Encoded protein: CASSLVGQANTGELFF.

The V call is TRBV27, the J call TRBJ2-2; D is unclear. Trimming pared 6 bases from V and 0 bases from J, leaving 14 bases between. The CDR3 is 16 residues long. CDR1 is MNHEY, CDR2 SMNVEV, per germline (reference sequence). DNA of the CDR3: TGTGCCAGCAGAACCTCCGCGCCTTCGAACACCGGGGAGCTGTTTTTT. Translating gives CASRTSAPSNTGELFF.

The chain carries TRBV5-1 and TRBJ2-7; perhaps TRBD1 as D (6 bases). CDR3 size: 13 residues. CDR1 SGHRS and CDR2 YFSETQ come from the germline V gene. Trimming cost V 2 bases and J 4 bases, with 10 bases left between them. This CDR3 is CASSFRTDYEQYF. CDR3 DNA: TGCGCCAGCAGCTTCCGGACAGATTACGAGCAGTACTTC.

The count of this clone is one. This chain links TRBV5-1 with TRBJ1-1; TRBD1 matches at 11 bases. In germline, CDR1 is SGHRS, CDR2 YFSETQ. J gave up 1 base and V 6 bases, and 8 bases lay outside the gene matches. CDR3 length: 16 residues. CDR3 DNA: TGCGCCAGCACAACCGGGACAGGGGGTTGGAACACTGAAGCTTTCTTT. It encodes CASTTGTGGWNTEAFF. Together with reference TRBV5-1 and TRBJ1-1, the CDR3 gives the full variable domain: KAGVTQTPRYLIKTRGQQVTLSCSPISGHRSVSWYQQTPGQGLQFLFEYFSETQRNKGNFPGRFSGRQFSNSRSEMNVSTLELGDSALYLCASTTGTGGWNTEAFFGQGTRLTVV.

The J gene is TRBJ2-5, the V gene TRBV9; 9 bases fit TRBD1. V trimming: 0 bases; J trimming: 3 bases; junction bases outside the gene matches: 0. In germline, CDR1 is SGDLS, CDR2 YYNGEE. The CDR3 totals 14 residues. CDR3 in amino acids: CASSVGTGEETQYF. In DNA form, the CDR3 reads TGTGCCAGCAGCGTAGGGACAGGGGAAGAGACCCAGTACTTC.

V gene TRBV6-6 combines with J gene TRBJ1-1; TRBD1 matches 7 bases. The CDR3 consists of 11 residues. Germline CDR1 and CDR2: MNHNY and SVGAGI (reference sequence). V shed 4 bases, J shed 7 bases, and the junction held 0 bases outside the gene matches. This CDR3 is CASSWDSEAFF. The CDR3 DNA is TGTGCCAGCAGTTGGGACAGTGAAGCTTTCTTT.

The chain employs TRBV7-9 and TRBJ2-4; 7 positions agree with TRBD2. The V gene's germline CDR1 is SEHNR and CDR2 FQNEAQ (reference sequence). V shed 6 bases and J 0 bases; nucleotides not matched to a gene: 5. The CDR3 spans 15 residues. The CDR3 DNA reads TGTGCCAGCAGTCGCGGGAGTTTAGCCAAAAACATTCAGTACTTC. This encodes CASSRGSLAKNIQYF.